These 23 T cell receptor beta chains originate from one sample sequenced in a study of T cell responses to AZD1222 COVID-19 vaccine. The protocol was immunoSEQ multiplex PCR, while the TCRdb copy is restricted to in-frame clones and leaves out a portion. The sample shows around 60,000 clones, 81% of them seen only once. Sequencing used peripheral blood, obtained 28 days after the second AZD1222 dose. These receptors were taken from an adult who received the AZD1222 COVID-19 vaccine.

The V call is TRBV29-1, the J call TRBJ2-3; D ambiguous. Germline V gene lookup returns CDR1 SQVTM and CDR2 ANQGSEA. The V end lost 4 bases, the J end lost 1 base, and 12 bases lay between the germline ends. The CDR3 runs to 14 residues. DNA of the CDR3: TGCAGCGTTGGTCTAGGTGGACGCACAGATACGCAGTATTTT. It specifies CSVGLGGRTDTQYF.

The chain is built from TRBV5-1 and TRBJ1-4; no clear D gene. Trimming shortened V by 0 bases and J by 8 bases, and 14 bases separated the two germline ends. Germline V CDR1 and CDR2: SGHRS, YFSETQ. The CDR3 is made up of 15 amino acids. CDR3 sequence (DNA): TGCGCCAGCAGCTTGGAGGGCGCGTACGGCGAAAAACTGTTTTTT. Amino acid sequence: CASSLEGAYGEKLFF. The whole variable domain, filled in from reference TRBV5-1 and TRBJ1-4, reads KAGVTQTPRYLIKTRGQQVTLSCSPISGHRSVSWYQQTPGQGLQFLFEYFSETQRNKGNFPGRFSGRQFSNSRSEMNVSTLELGDSALYLCASSLEGAYGEKLFFGSGTQLSVL.

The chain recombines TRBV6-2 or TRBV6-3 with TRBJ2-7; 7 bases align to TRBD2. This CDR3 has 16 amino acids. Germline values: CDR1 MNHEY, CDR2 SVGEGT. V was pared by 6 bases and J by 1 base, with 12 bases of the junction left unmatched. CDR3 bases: TGTGCCAGCAGCCCTTCGGTTGCTAGCGGTTCCTACGAGCAGTACTTC. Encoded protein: CASSPSVASGSYEQYF.

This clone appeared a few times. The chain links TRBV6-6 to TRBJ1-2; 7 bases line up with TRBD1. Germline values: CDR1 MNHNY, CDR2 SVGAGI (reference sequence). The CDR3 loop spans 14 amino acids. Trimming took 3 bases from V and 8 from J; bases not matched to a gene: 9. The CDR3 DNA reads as TGTGCCAGCAGTTATCTAGGGGACAGTGGAGGCTACACCTTC. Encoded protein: CASSYLGDSGGYTF.

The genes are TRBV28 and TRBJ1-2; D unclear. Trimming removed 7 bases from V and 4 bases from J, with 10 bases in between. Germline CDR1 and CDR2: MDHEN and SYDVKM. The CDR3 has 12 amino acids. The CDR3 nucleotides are TGTGCCAGCATTGGGGATCGCTATGGCTACACCTTC. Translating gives CASIGDRYGYTF.

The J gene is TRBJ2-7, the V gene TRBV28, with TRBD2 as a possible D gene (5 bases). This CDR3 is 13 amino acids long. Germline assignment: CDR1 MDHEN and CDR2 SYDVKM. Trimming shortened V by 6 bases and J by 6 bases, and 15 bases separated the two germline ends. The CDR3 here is CASRLGSRGEQYF. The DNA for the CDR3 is TGTGCCAGCAGGTTAGGAAGTCGGGGCGAGCAGTACTTC.

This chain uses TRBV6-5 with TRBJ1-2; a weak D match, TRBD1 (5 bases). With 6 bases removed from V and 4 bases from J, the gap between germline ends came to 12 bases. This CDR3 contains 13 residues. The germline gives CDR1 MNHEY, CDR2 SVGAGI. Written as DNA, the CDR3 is TGTGCCAGCAGCCGTGGGACGGTCTATGGCTACACCTTC. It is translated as CASSRGTVYGYTF.

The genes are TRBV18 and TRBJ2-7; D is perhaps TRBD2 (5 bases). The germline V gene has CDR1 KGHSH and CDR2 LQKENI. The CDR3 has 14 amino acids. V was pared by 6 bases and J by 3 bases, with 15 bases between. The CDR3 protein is CASSLSERDYEQYF. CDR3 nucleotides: TGTGCCAGCTCTCTCTCCGAGAGGGACTACGAGCAGTACTTC.

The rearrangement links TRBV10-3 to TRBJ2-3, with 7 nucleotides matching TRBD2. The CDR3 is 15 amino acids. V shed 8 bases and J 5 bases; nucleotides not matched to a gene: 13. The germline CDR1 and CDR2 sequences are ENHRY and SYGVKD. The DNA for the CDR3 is TGTGCCATCGGGGCCCCGGGCGGGAGCCGAGATACGCAGTATTTT. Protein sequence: CAIGAPGGSRDTQYF.

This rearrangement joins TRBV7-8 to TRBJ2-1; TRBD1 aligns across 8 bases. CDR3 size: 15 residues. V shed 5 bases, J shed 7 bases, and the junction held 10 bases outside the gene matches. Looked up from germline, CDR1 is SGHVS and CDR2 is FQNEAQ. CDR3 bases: TGTGCCAGCAGCATGGGACAGGCCTTCAAGAATGAGCAGTTCTTC. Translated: CASSMGQAFKNEQFF.

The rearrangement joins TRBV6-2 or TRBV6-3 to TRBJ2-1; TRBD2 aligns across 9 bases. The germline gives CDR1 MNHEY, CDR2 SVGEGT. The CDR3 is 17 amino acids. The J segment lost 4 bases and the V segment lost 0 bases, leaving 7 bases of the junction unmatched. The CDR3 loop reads CASSYSPPSGIYNEQFF. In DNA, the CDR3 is TGTGCCAGCAGTTACTCCCCGCCTAGCGGGATTTACAATGAGCAGTTCTTC.

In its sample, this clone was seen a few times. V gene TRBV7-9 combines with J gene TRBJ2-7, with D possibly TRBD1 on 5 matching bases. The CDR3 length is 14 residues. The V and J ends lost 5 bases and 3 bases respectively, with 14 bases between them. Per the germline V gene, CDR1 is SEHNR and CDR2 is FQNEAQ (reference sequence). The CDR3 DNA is TGTGCCAGCAGCACCTCAGGGCAGTACTACGAGCAGTACTTC. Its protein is CASSTSGQYYEQYF.

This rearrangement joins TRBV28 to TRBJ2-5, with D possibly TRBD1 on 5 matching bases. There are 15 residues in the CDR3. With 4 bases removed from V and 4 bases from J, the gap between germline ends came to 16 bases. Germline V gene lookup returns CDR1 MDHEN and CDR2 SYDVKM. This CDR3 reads CASSSNQGRVETQYF. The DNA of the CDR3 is TGTGCCAGCAGTTCGAATCAGGGTAGGGTAGAGACCCAGTACTTC.

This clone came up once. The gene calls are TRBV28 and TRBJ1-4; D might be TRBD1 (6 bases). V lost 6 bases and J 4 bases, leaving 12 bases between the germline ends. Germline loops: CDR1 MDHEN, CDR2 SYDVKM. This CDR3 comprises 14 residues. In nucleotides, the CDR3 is TGTGCCAGCAGCAACGGACAGAGTAATGAAAAACTGTTTTTT. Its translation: CASSNGQSNEKLFF.

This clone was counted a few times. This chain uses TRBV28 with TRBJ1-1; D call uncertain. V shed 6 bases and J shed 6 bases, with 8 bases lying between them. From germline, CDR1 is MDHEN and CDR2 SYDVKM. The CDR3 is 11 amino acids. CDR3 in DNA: TGTGCCAGCAGAGGTAGACCTGAAGCTTTCTTT. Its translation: CASRGRPEAFF. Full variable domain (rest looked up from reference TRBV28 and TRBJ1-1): DVKVTQSSRYLVKRTGEKVFLECVQDMDHENMFWYRQDPGLGLRLIYFSYDVKMKEKGDIPEGYSVSREKKERFSLILESASTNQTSMYLCASRGRPEAFFGQGTRLTVV.

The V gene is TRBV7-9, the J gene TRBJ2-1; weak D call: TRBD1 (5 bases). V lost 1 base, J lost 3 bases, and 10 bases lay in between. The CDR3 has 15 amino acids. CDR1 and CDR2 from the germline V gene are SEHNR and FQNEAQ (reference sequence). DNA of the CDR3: TGTGCCAGCAGCTTAGAGGGGAAAAACTACAATGAGCAGTTCTTC. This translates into CASSLEGKNYNEQFF.

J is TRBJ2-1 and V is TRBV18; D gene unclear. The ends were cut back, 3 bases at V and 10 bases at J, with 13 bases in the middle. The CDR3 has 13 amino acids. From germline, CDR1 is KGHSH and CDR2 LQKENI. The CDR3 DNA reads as TGTGCCAGCTCACCCCTTAGGGATATGGAGCAGTTCTTC. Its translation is CASSPLRDMEQFF.

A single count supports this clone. CDR3 loop: CSAIPSETQYF. The CDR3 DNA is TGCAGTGCCATCCCATCTGAGACCCAGTACTTC. This rearrangement joins TRBV20-1 to TRBJ2-5, with no clear D. Trimming shortened V by 6 bases and J by 5 bases, and 10 bases separated the two germline ends. Per the germline V gene, CDR1 is DFQATT and CDR2 is SNEGSKA (reference sequence). The CDR3 sequence is 11 residues long.

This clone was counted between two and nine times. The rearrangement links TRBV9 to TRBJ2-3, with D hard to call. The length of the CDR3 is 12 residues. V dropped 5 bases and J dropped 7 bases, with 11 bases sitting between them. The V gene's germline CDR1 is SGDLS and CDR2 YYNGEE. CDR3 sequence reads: CASSYNLNTQYF. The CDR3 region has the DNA TGTGCCAGCAGTTATAACCTAAATACGCAGTATTTT.

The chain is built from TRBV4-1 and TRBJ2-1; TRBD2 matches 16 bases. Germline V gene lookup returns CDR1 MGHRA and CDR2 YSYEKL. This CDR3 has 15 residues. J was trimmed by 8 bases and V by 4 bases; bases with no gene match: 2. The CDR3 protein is CASSLGLAGGYEQFF. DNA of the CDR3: TGCGCCAGCAGCCTGGGACTAGCGGGAGGGTATGAGCAGTTCTTC.

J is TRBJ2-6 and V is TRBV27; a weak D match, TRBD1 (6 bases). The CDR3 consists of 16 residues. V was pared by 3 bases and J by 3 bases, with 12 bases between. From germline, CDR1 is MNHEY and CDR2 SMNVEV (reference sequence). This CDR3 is CASSLGAWGGANVLTF. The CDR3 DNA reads TGTGCCAGCAGTTTGGGGGCGTGGGGTGGGGCCAACGTCCTGACTTTC.

The DNA for the CDR3 is TGTGCCAGCAGCCAAGGTAGTAGCAGAGCCTACAATGAGCAGTTCTTC. Protein product: CASSQGSSRAYNEQFF. This chain links TRBV4-2 with TRBJ2-1; D gene ambiguous. The CDR3 contains 16 residues. Germline V gene data show CDR1 as LGHNA and CDR2 as YNFKEQ. V gave up 1 base and J gave up 2 bases, with 12 bases separating them.

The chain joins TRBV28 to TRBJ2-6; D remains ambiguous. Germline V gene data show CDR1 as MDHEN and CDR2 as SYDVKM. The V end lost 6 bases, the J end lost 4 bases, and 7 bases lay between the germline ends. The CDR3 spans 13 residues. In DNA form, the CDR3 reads TGTGCCAGCAGGTCGGCCGGGGCCAACGTCCTGACTTTC. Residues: CASRSAGANVLTF.